A selection of T cell receptor beta chains follows, all from one sample in a study of shared clonotypes between healthy human individuals. Clones were read by immunoSEQ multiplex PCR, and TCRdb kept only the in-frame ones, dropping some. Among approximately 1,500,000 clones listed, nearly 99% were seen once. Sequencing was performed on naive CD4+ T cells sorted from blood. The source of these receptors is a man aged 30 to 45 in good health. Both conserved end residues are part of each CDR3. The order of the fields is CDR3 length, D gene, V gene, clone size, J gene, CDR3 DNA, CDR3 protein. D genes are given only for firm matches. Rows give clone size only sometimes, using once, few, many, or a class for an expanded clone.

>16|-|TRBV2|-|TRBJ2-7
TGTGCCAGCACGCCAGTTCCCCGGGACTCCTACTACGAGCAGTACTTC
CASTPVPRDSYYEQYF
>15|-|TRBV6-6|-|TRBJ1-5
TGTGCCAGCAGTACCCGACCAGGAAAAAGTCAGCCCCAGCATTTT
CASSTRPGKSQPQHF
>16|-|TRBV18|-|TRBJ2-3
TGTGCCAGCTCACCTAACGGACTGCCCGACACAGATACGCAGTATTTT
CASSPNGLPDTDTQYF
>14|-|TRBV2|-|TRBJ2-7
TGTGCCAGCACCATGACAGAGACTTCCTACGAGCAGTACTTC
CASTMTETSYEQYF
>18|TRBD2|TRBV10-3|-|TRBJ2-1
TGTGCCATCAGTGAGCGGACTAGCGGGAGCTCGGTATACAATGAGCAGTTCTTC
CAISERTSGSSVYNEQFF
>17|-|TRBV18|-|TRBJ2-5
TGTGCCAGCTCACCCTTGGGTAACAGGGTCGTCCAAGAGACCCAGTACTTC
CASSPLGNRVVQETQYF
>19|TRBD2|TRBV11-3|-|TRBJ2-3
TGTGCCAGCAGCTTAGAGATCTCCCGTCCTAGCGGGAGGACAGATACGCAGTATTTT
CASSLEISRPSGRTDTQYF
>24|TRBD1|TRBV2|-|TRBJ2-5
TGTGCCAGCAGTGAAGCGCACCCGGGACAGGGGGCGCGTCTGGGCTTAGATTTACAAGAGACCCAGTACTTC
CASSEAHPGQGARLGLDLQETQYF
>15|TRBD1|TRBV2|-|TRBJ1-3
TGTGCCAGCAGTGACCAACAGGGGTCGGCAAACACCATATATTTT
CASSDQQGSANTIYF
>15|TRBD2|TRBV18|-|TRBJ2-7
TGTGCCAGCTCACCACCCGGGACTAGCGGGAACGAGCAGTACTTC
CASSPPGTSGNEQYF
>15|-|TRBV5-5|-|TRBJ2-7
TGTGCCAGCAGCTTAACACGACAAGGCGGCTACGAGCAGTACTTC
CASSLTRQGGYEQYF
>15|TRBD2|TRBV6-6|-|TRBJ2-3
TGTGCCAGCAGCAATACCCCGGGAGGCGGAGATACGCAGTATTTT
CASSNTPGGGDTQYF
>14|-|TRBV5-4|-|TRBJ1-1
TGTGCCAGTGAAAGAGGAGGTGCGAACACTGAAGCTTTCTTT
CASERGGANTEAFF
>16|TRBD2|TRBV11-2|-|TRBJ2-3
TGTGCCAGCAGCTTTGCTAGCGGGAGTCACTCGGATACGCAGTATTTT
CASSFASGSHSDTQYF
>15|-|TRBV28|-|TRBJ2-7
TGTGCCAGCAGTAGCCACACGGGAGCATCCTACGAGCAGTACTTC
CASSSHTGASYEQYF
>13|-|TRBV5-1|-|TRBJ2-7
TGCGCCAGCAGCTTTGAGCCCTTCTACGAGCAGTACTTC
CASSFEPFYEQYF
>17|TRBD2|TRBV5-1|-|TRBJ2-3
TGCGCCAGCAGCCCCAGCGGGAACGGGCGCCACACAGATACGCAGTATTTT
CASSPSGNGRHTDTQYF
>11|-|TRBV19|-|TRBJ2-7
TGTGCTGCGGGACCTTATTCCGAGCAGTACTTC
CAAGPYSEQYF
>11|-|TRBV2|-|TRBJ2-7
TGTGCCAGCAGTGGGGCCTACGAGCAGTACTTC
CASSGAYEQYF
>15|-|TRBV2|-|TRBJ1-5
TGTGCCAGCAGCGGCGACGCGGGCCGAAATCAGCCCCAGCATTTT
CASSGDAGRNQPQHF
>15|TRBD1|TRBV5-1|once|TRBJ1-2
TGCGCCAGCAGCTTGGCAAGGGACAGACCTTATGGCTACACCTTC
CASSLARDRPYGYTF
>18|TRBD2|TRBV27|-|TRBJ2-1
TGTGCCAGCAGTTTATCTTATTACGGGGGGAACTCTTCCGATGAGCAGTTCTTC
CASSLSYYGGNSSDEQFF
>12|-|TRBV5-4|-|TRBJ2-1
TGTGCCAGCAGCTTTTCGAACGGGCGGCAGTTCTTC
CASSFSNGRQFF
>17|TRBD2|TRBV9|-|TRBJ2-2
TGTGCCAGCAGCGGGACTAGCCTAACCCTAGTGAGCGGGGAGCTGTTTTTT
CASSGTSLTLVSGELFF
>11|-|TRBV20-1|once|TRBJ2-1
TGCAGTATTTATACCAGGGATGAGCAGTTCTTC
CSIYTRDEQFF
>14|-|TRBV15|-|TRBJ2-1
TGTGCCACCTCCCCCACCCTAGTCTACAATGAGCAGTTCTTC
CATSPTLVYNEQFF
>15|-|TRBV6-1|-|TRBJ1-5
TGTGCCAGCAGTGAAGGGACGCTATTGGGAAAGCCCCAGCATTTT
CASSEGTLLGKPQHF
>16|-|TRBV5-4|-|TRBJ2-7
TGTGCCAGCAGCTCTCGGCAAGGGAGCAGTGACTACGAGCAGTACTTC
CASSSRQGSSDYEQYF
>15|TRBD1|TRBV5-1|-|TRBJ2-7
TGCGCCAGCAGCTTCACAGGGGATATCTCCTACGAGCAGTACTTC
CASSFTGDISYEQYF
>14|-|TRBV18|-|TRBJ2-3
TGTGCCAGCTCACCAGGACGAGGAGGGGATACGCAGTATTTT
CASSPGRGGDTQYF
>16|-|TRBV15|-|TRBJ2-3
TGTGCCACCAGCAGAGATATAGTAGGAACCACAGATACGCAGTATTTT
CATSRDIVGTTDTQYF
>15|TRBD2|TRBV7-8|-|TRBJ2-3
TGTGCCAGCAGCTTCAGCGGGAGCATCACAGATACGCAGTATTTT
CASSFSGSITDTQYF
>15|-|TRBV5-1|-|TRBJ2-3
TGCGCCAGCAGCTTGCGGCCCACCGAGTCTGATACGCAGTATTTT
CASSLRPTESDTQYF
>15|TRBD1|TRBV7-3|once|TRBJ2-1
TGTGCCAGCAGCGCGACAGGGGGTTCCTACAATGAGCAGTTCTTC
CASSATGGSYNEQFF
>14|-|TRBV5-1|-|TRBJ2-7
TGCGCCAGCAGCTTGGACTCGACGTCCTACGAGCAGTACTTC
CASSLDSTSYEQYF
>15|-|TRBV28|once|TRBJ1-5
TGTGCCAGCAGTTTTTCCCAACTCTTGGGGCAGCCCCAGCATTTT
CASSFSQLLGQPQHF
>18|-|TRBV4-3|-|TRBJ2-5
TGCGCCAGCAGCCCGGCCGGAAGGGGCCCGCTCCCCCAAGAGACCCAGTACTTC
CASSPAGRGPLPQETQYF
>14|TRBD2|TRBV10-3|-|TRBJ2-1
TGTGCCATCCAAGAGATAGCGGGCCGGGGTGAGCAGTTCTTC
CAIQEIAGRGEQFF
>12|-|TRBV2|-|TRBJ2-7
TGTGTCACCAAAGTCACCCGTTCCGAGCAGTACTTC
CVTKVTRSEQYF
>14|-|TRBV9|-|TRBJ2-7
TGTGCCAGCAGCGTAGGGGGTCAAACCTACGAGCAGTACTTC
CASSVGGQTYEQYF
>14|TRBD2|TRBV10-2|-|TRBJ2-7
TGCGCCAGCAGTGCTGTGGGGACTAACTACGAGCAGTACTTC
CASSAVGTNYEQYF
>14|TRBD2|TRBV23-1|-|TRBJ2-2
TGCGCCAGCAGTCCCGGGCGGGAGACCGGGGAGCTGTTTTTT
CASSPGRETGELFF
>15|TRBD2|TRBV6-1|-|TRBJ2-5
TGTGCCAGCAGTGAACTGGGGACTAGAAAAGAGACCCAGTACTTC
CASSELGTRKETQYF
>17|TRBD2|TRBV19|-|TRBJ2-4
TGTGCCAGTAGTACCTTAGCGGGAGGCCTAGCCAAAAACATTCAGTACTTC
CASSTLAGGLAKNIQYF
>16|-|TRBV7-9|-|TRBJ2-7
TGTGCCAGCAGCGTTCTCGCCCCACTGAGCTCCTACGAGCAGTACTTC
CASSVLAPLSSYEQYF
>15|TRBD2|TRBV2|-|TRBJ2-2
TGTGCCAGCAAACCGGGACTAGCGTCCACCGGGGAGCTGTTTTTT
CASKPGLASTGELFF
>15|TRBD1|TRBV5-1|-|TRBJ2-7
TGCGCCAGCAGCTTGGAAGGACAGGGGACCCACGAGCAGTACTTC
CASSLEGQGTHEQYF
>14|-|TRBV19|-|TRBJ2-3
TGTGCCAGTAGTCAAGCGCCGTTATCAGATACGCAGTATTTT
CASSQAPLSDTQYF
>12|-|TRBV2|-|TRBJ2-3
TGTGCCAGCAGATCTTTTACAGATACGCAGTATTTT
CASRSFTDTQYF
>14|-|TRBV2|-|TRBJ2-2
TGTGCCAGCAGTGTCACGGGGAACACCGGGGAGCTGTTTTTT
CASSVTGNTGELFF
>15|-|TRBV7-2|-|TRBJ1-1
TGTGCCAGCAGCTTAGACCGGGCCCTGAACACTGAAGCTTTCTTT
CASSLDRALNTEAFF
>16|TRBD2|TRBV10-1|-|TRBJ2-6
TGCGCCAGCCGACTAGCGGGAAGCTCTGGGGCCAACGTCCTGACTTTC
CASRLAGSSGANVLTF
>15|-|TRBV18|once|TRBJ2-3
TGTGCCAGCTCACCAAGGCCCGGCGGCACAGATACGCAGTATTTT
CASSPRPGGTDTQYF
>16|-|TRBV21-1|-|TRBJ2-1
TGTGCCAGCAGCAAAGGGACTAGCGGGAGAGGGGATGAGCAGTTCTTC
CASSKGTSGRGDEQFF
>13|-|TRBV19|few|TRBJ2-7
TGTGCCAGTAGCAAGTCGGGGCGCCGCGAGCAGTACTTC
CASSKSGRREQYF
>16|TRBD1|TRBV10-3|-|TRBJ1-1
TGTGCCACCCTGGGACAGGCTGCCGCCACGAACACTGAAGCTTTCTTT
CATLGQAAATNTEAFF
>15|-|TRBV6-5|-|TRBJ2-7
TGTGCCAGCAGTTACTCGCAGGGGGGTCCGCGCGAGCAGTACTTC
CASSYSQGGPREQYF